Presented here are 5 T cell receptor beta chains from one specimen sequenced in a study of blood T cell repertoires in COVID-19. Assay: immunoSEQ multiplex PCR; the TCRdb copy retains only in-frame clones and omits some. The repertoire includes 150,000 to 200,000 clones, 78% of them detected once, and about 18% sits in the top ten. Sequenced material: PBMCs or T cells enriched from blood (not recorded which). Receptors originate from a woman aged 50 to 60 who had recovered from COVID-19.

V and J are TRBV28 and TRBJ1-2; tentative D call: TRBD1 (5 bases). The CDR3 sequence is 15 residues long. V was shortened by 7 bases and J by 8 bases, with 23 bases between the two germline ends. Germline V gene data show CDR1 as MDHEN and CDR2 as SYDVKM. As DNA, the CDR3 is TGTGCCAGCACCCCCGGGGGGTTATTCAAGGGAGGCTACACCTTC. It specifies CASTPGGLFKGGYTF.

This chain links TRBV18 with TRBJ2-1, with D uncertain. Germline V gives CDR1 KGHSH, CDR2 LQKENI. Trimming removed 0 bases from V and 6 bases from J, with 6 bases in between. The CDR3 sequence is 13 residues long. CDR3 amino acids: CASSPPAGNEQFF. The DNA of the CDR3 is TGTGCCAGCTCACCACCGGCAGGCAATGAGCAGTTCTTC.

The chain recombines TRBV7-9 with TRBJ1-6, with D hard to call. The CDR3 spans 14 residues. Deletions cut 6 bases from V and 0 bases from J, with 6 bases between. Looked up from germline, CDR1 is SEHNR and CDR2 is FQNEAQ (reference sequence). CDR3 protein: CASRTSSYNSPLHF. The CDR3 DNA reads TGTGCCAGCAGGACTAGCTCCTATAATTCACCCCTCCACTTT.

The gene calls are TRBV6-5 and TRBJ1-3; no definite D call. Germline V gene data show CDR1 as MNHEY and CDR2 as SVGAGI. This CDR3 is 12 amino acids long. The V end was cut by 6 bases, the J end by 9 bases, with 12 bases between. The CDR3 nucleotides are TGTGCCAGCAGCAACAGAGACGCCACCATATATTTT. Protein product: CASSNRDATIYF.

J is TRBJ2-2 and V is TRBV7-3; TRBD2 is a possible D gene (5 bases). The CDR3 is 15 residues long. Per the germline V gene, CDR1 is SGHTA and CDR2 is FQGTGA. Trimming stripped 2 bases from V and 6 bases from J, with 13 bases between. The CDR3 is CASSLSGERAGELFF. The CDR3 nucleotides read TGTGCCAGCAGCTTATCTGGGGAGAGGGCCGGGGAGCTGTTTTTT.